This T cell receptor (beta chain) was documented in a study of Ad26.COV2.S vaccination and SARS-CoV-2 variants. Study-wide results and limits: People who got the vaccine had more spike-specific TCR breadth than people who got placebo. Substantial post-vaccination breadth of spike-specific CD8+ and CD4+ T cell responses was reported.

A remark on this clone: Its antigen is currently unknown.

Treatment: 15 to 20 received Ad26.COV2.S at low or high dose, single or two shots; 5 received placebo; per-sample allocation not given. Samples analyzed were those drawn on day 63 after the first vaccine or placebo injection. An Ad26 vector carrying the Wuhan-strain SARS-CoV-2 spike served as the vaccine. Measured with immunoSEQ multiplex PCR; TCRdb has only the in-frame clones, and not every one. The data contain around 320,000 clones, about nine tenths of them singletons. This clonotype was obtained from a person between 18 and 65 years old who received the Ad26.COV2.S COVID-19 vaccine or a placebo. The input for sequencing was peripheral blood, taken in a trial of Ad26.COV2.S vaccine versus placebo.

CDR3 sequence: CATSDRGSNTGELFF. DNA of the CDR3: TGTGCCACCAGTGATCGGGGTTCGAACACCGGGGAGCTGTTTTTT. The chain is built from TRBV24-1 and TRBJ2-2; the D gene is possibly TRBD2 (5 bases). With 3 bases removed from V and 0 bases from J, the gap between germline ends came to 7 bases. CDR1 and CDR2 from the germline V gene are KGHDR and SFDVKD. The CDR3 loop spans 15 amino acids.